A single sample is the source of the 10 T cell receptor beta chains below, sequenced in a study of T cell repertoires in cytomegalovirus infection. One entry per CDR3 protein, called by TCRdb with MiXCR from the reads. The table lists about 260,000 distinct CDR3 sequences, roughly 15% of them singletons, with 8.5% to 10% in the top ten. The source material was PBMCs. Every receptor here comes from a human donor in good health (CMV status not recorded). Some clones in this sample may be carry-over from other donors' samples.

Ten or more counts support this clonotype. The rearrangement uses TRBV7-8 and TRBJ2-7; TRBD2 matches 10 bases. V was pared by 5 bases and J by 0 bases, with 7 bases of the junction left unmatched. This CDR3 is built from 16 residues. The germline V gene encodes CDR1 SGHVS and CDR2 FQNEAQ. CDR3 nucleotides: TGTGCCAGCAGCCCCGTAGCGGGGGGCCTCTCCTACGAGCAGTACTTC. Translated, it gives CASSPVAGGLSYEQYF.

This clonotype was detected ten times or more. V gene TRBV5-6 combines with J gene TRBJ2-5, with 8 bases identical to TRBD2. The CDR3 length is 15 residues. Germline values: CDR1 SGHDT, CDR2 YYEEEE. V was clipped by 4 bases and J by 2 bases; unmatched bases: 7. This chain's CDR3 is CASSTDTGGQETQYF. CDR3 in DNA: TGTGCCAGCAGCACCGACACGGGGGGGCAAGAGACCCAGTACTTC.

This chain joins TRBV29-1 and TRBJ2-5; tentatively, D is TRBD2 (5 bases). In germline, CDR1 is SQVTM, CDR2 ANQGSEA. The CDR3 length is 13 residues. V was trimmed by 2 bases and J by 1 base, leaving 8 bases between them. The CDR3 protein is CSVELGVQETQYF. CDR3 nucleotide sequence: TGCAGCGTTGAATTGGGAGTCCAAGAGACCCAGTACTTC.

The gene calls are TRBV6-6 and TRBJ2-7; 7 bases line up with TRBD1. The CDR3 extends over 13 amino acids. The V gene's germline CDR1 is MNHNY and CDR2 SVGAGI (reference sequence). The junction had 11 bases not matched to a gene; V was cut back by 10 bases and J by 5 bases. CDR3 nucleotide sequence: TGTGCCATACAGGGGACGGAATCTAACGAGCAGTACTTC. This gives the protein CAIQGTESNEQYF.

The chain uses TRBV10-3 and TRBJ2-1; D unclear. Trimming pared 3 bases from V and 7 bases from J, leaving 10 bases between. The CDR3 has 13 residues. Germline CDR1 is ENHRY and CDR2 is SYGVKD. The CDR3 is CAISDQQWNEQFF. In nucleotides, the CDR3 is TGTGCCATCAGTGATCAACAGTGGAATGAGCAGTTCTTC.

This clonotype was observed a single time. The genes are TRBV29-1 and TRBJ1-1, with 9 nucleotides matching TRBD1. V dropped 6 bases and J dropped 4; count of bases not matched to a gene: 6. CDR1 SQVTM and CDR2 ANQGSEA come from the germline V gene. The length of the CDR3 is 13 residues. The CDR3 DNA reads TGCAGCGTCCACATGACAGGGGGCACTGAAGCTTTCTTT. Amino acids: CSVHMTGGTEAFF.

In its sample, this clonotype was seen many times. The V and J genes are TRBV7-2 and TRBJ1-1; no definite D call. The CDR3 is made up of 13 amino acids. Germline V gene data show CDR1 as SGHTA and CDR2 as FQGNSA. V dropped 5 bases and J dropped 3 bases, with 10 bases sitting between them. The CDR3 nucleotides are TGTGCCAGCAGCACCCGCATCGACACTGAAGCTTTCTTT. Residues: CASSTRIDTEAFF. Based on the CDR3 plus reference TRBV7-2 and TRBJ1-1, the full variable domain is GAGVSQSPSNKVTEKGKDVELRCDPISGHTALYWYRQSLGQGLEFLIYFQGNSAPDKSGLPSDRFSAERTGGSVSTLTIQRTQQEDSAVYLCASSTRIDTEAFFGQGTRLTVV.

This clonotype was recorded at least ten times. V is TRBV7-2 and J is TRBJ1-6; TRBD1 might be the D (5 bases). Between the trimmed V and J ends, which lost 4 bases and 5 bases, there was a span of 12 bases. The CDR3 length is 15 residues. Germline CDR1 reads SGHTA; CDR2 reads FQGNSA. The CDR3 DNA reads as TGTGCCAGCAGCTCCTGGGGGGGGGATAATTCACCCCTCCACTTT. Protein: CASSSWGGDNSPLHF.

The chain uses TRBV6-2 or TRBV6-3 and TRBJ2-3, with D possibly being TRBD2 (6 bases). Germline assignment: CDR1 MNHEY and CDR2 SVGEGT. The CDR3 contains 15 residues. Trimming cost V 6 bases and J 0 bases, with 13 bases left between them. CDR3: CASRRPGRSTDTQYF. The CDR3 bases are TGTGCCAGCAGACGCCCGGGGAGGAGCACAGATACGCAGTATTTT.

The gene calls are TRBV5-1 and TRBJ1-2, with 8 positions matching TRBD1. This CDR3 is 15 amino acids long. CDR1 is SGHRS and CDR2 is YFSETQ in the germline V gene. V trimming: 3 bases; J trimming: 2 bases; junction bases outside the gene matches: 6. For the CDR3, the DNA is TGCGCCAGCAGCTCCTCGACAGGGGAAAACTATGGCTACACCTTC. Encoded protein: CASSSSTGENYGYTF.